This entry lists 4 T cell receptor beta chains sequenced from one sample in a study of CD8+ T cells in alopecia areata. Treatment reported: oral pan-JAK inhibitor, 5-10 mg twice daily. The authors extracted RNA and reverse transcribed it into cDNA as the sequencing template. TCRdb keeps only in-frame clones here, not all; method: immunoSEQ multiplex PCR. The profile shows about 160,000 clones, around three fifths of them singletons. The sample here was CD4+ T cells sorted from blood, taken at week 24, from a patient treated with tofacitinib. The origin of the receptors is a human donor with alopecia areata.

The V call is TRBV4-2, the J call TRBJ1-1; D call uncertain. V lost 4 bases and J lost 4, with 13 bases in between. CDR1 LGHNA and CDR2 YNFKEQ come from the germline V gene. This CDR3 has 14 amino acids. CDR3 DNA sequence: TGTGCCAGCAGCCTAGGTTGGGAAGGCACTGAAGCTTTCTTT. Translation: CASSLGWEGTEAFF.

This chain joins TRBV30 and TRBJ1-6, with D perhaps matching TRBD1 (6 bases). The CDR3 has 12 amino acids. The germline gives CDR1 GTSNPN, CDR2 SVGIG (reference sequence). V was shortened by 4 bases and J by 8 bases, with 9 bases between the two germline ends. CDR3 in DNA: TGTGCCTGGACAGGGGATGATTCACCCCTCCACTTT. Translating gives CAWTGDDSPLHF. Full variable domain (outside the CDR3, taken from reference TRBV30 and TRBJ1-6): SQTIHQWPATLVQPVGSPLSLECTVEGTSNPNLYWYRQAAGRGLQLLFYSVGIGQISSEVPQNLSASRPQDRQFILSSKKLLLSDSGFYLCAWTGDDSPLHFGNGTRLTVT.

This clone was found a few times. V usage is TRBV28 and J usage is TRBJ2-5, with unresolved D. Per germline, CDR1 MDHEN and CDR2 SYDVKM. CDR3 length: 12 residues. V lost 1 base, J lost 5 bases, and 5 bases lay in between. The CDR3 here is CASSLLGETQYF. The CDR3, as DNA: TGTGCCAGCAGTTTATTGGGGGAGACCCAGTACTTC.

The rearrangement uses TRBV21-1 and TRBJ1-6. TRBV21-1 is classified as a pseudogene. This CDR3 contains 16 residues. The CDR3 nucleotides read TGTGCCAGCAGCAAAGACCTCGAACGGAATAATTCACCCCTCCACTTT. It codes for CASSKDLERNNSPLHF.